The clone carrying this T cell receptor (beta chain) was found a few times. RNA extraction gave at least 5 micrograms of total RNA per sample. This record belongs to a study of blood T cells in healthy people across ages. Next came a second PCR, run for about 6 to 11 cycles, which used a sample-barcoded 5' primer along with a J-beta primer mix. TCRdb fed the 5' RACE reads into MiXCR, producing one record per CDR3 protein. Seen here are around 1,000,000 distinct CDR3 sequences, around 27% observed once, and the top ten hold about 0.8%. Trimming cost V 9 bases and J 3 bases, with 17 bases left between them. The CDR3 runs 14 residues. Germline CDR1 and CDR2: MRHNA and SNTAGT. The data also belong to a second study, concerning T cells of mothers and their children. That source reports: Related mother-child pairs shared marginally more repertoire than unrelated pairs, though not significantly.

Sequenced sample: blood. The receptor was isolated from a girl aged 2-10 years in good health. The chain joins TRBV6-4 to TRBJ2-5; D is uncertain. DNA for the CDR3: TGTGCCAGTTCCCAGGAATACTACGAAGAGACCCAGTACTTC. It encodes CASSQEYYEETQYF.